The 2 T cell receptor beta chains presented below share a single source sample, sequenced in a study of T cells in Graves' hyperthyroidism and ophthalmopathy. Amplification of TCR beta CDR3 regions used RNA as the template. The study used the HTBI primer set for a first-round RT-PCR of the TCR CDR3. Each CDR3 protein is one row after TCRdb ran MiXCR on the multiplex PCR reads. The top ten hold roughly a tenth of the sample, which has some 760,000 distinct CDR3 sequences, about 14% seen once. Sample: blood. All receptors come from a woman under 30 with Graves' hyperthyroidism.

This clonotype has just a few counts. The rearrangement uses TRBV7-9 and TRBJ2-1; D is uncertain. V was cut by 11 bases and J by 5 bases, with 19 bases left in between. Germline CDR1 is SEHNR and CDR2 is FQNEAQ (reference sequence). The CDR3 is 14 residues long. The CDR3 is CAAKDLTDNNEQFF. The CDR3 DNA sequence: TGTGCCGCGAAGGACCTAACCGATAACAATGAGCAGTTCTTC.

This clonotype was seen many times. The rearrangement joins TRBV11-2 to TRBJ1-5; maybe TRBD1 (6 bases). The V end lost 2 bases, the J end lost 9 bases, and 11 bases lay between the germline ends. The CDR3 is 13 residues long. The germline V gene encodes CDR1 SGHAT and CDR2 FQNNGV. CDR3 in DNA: TGTGCCAGCAGCTTAACAGGGCAGGGGCCCCAGCATTTT. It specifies CASSLTGQGPQHF.